The sequence of this T cell receptor beta chain was determined in a study of blood T cell repertoires in COVID-19. The overall study: Samples came from the United States, Italy and Spain, spanning acute and convalescent COVID-19.

In germline, CDR1 is LNHDA, CDR2 SQIVND (reference sequence). This CDR3 comprises 15 residues. V shed 5 bases and J 9 bases; nucleotides not matched to a gene: 12. Original processing notes: The authors estimated nucleated cell counts from reference gene primer amplification. Profiled with immunoSEQ multiplex PCR; TCRdb holds only in-frame clones, not every one. The V and J calls and clone size come from that table; D and trimming were worked out from the DNA. The data show 200,000 to 250,000 clones, around 89% seen once. This receptor was identified in a man aged 25-40 years with COVID-19, enrolled during active disease. This chain uses TRBV19 with TRBJ2-1; TRBD2 matches 8 bases. Sequencing was carried out using peripheral blood. DNA of the CDR3: TGTGCCAGTAGTCCTGGCCCCGGGAGGGCCGCTGAGCAGTTCTTC. Amino acid sequence: CASSPGPGRAAEQFF.